The rows below give T cell receptor beta chains drawn from one sample of a study of control samples from healthy donors and cancer patients. This table comes from immunoSEQ multiplex PCR, and its TCRdb copy is limited to in-frame clones, with some not included. Among around 150,000 clones listed, about 94% were seen once. Sequencing used PBMCs. These receptors were collected from a man in his 60s with colorectal cancer. Both conserved end residues are part of each CDR3. Each record gives: J gene, D gene, clone size, V gene, CDR3 length, CDR3 DNA, CDR3 protein. A D gene is named only where the DNA matches it firmly. Where a row states a size, it is once, few, many or the class of an expanded clone; other rows omit it.

TRBJ1-1 - - TRBV12-3/TRBV12-4 13 TGTGCCAGCATTCGATCCCCGAACACTGAAGCTTTCTTT CASIRSPNTEAFF
TRBJ1-1 - - TRBV11-2 13 TGTGCCAGCAGCTTAGTGAGGGGCACTGAAGCTTTCTTT CASSLVRGTEAFF
TRBJ2-5 - - TRBV11-3 15 TGTGCCAGCAGCCCCCTCCTTCCCGCCCAAGAGACCCAGTACTTC CASSPLLPAQETQYF
TRBJ2-4 - once TRBV3-1/TRBV3-2 14 TGTGCCAGCGGCGAGACTCTAGCCAAAAACATTCAGTACTTC CASGETLAKNIQYF
TRBJ1-2 - - TRBV10-3 14 TGTGCCATCAGTGATCAGCAGGGAGGCTATGGCTACACCTTC CAISDQQGGYGYTF
TRBJ2-2 - - TRBV10-3 14 TGTGCCACCGGTACCGGGACAAACACCGGGGAGCTGTTTTTT CATGTGTNTGELFF
TRBJ1-5 - - TRBV6-5 14 TGTGCCAGCCGGGCCGGGGGGGTCAATCAGCCCCAGCATTTT CASRAGGVNQPQHF
TRBJ2-1 - - TRBV27 12 TGTGCCAGCAGTCAGGGACCAACTGAGCAGTTCTTC CASSQGPTEQFF
TRBJ2-7 - - TRBV29-1 12 TGCAGCGTTGCGGGACCGTCAGGCGAGCAGTACTTC CSVAGPSGEQYF
TRBJ1-5 TRBD1 - TRBV2 16 TGTGCCAGCAGTGGGAATAGAGACAGGGACAATCAGCCCCAGCATTTT CASSGNRDRDNQPQHF
TRBJ1-2 - - TRBV12-3/TRBV12-4 13 TGTGCCAGCAGTTTAGCCCGGGACTATGGCTACACCTTC CASSLARDYGYTF
TRBJ2-6 TRBD1 - TRBV2 17 TGTGCCAGCAGACCGGGACAGGGGTCTGCTGGGGCCAACGTCCTGACTTTC CASRPGQGSAGANVLTF
TRBJ1-2 - - TRBV6-1 13 TGTGCCAGCAGTGAATTTGGACAGTATGGCTACACCTTC CASSEFGQYGYTF
TRBJ1-6 TRBD1 - TRBV3-1/TRBV3-2 22 TGTGCCAGCAGCCAGGATATACCACAGGGGCCTCCCCTGAGCTCCTATAATTCACCCCTCCACTTT CASSQDIPQGPPLSSYNSPLHF
TRBJ1-1 - - TRBV19 13 TGTGCCACCGTCGGCCAGGGGAACACTGAAGCTTTCTTT CATVGQGNTEAFF
TRBJ1-2 - - TRBV9 15 TGTGCCAGCAGCGTCTCCCCCGAGACTAACTATGGCTACACCTTC CASSVSPETNYGYTF
TRBJ1-5 - - TRBV30 14 TGTGCCTGGAGTGTAGGGCAGGGTGGTCAGCCCCAGCATTTT CAWSVGQGGQPQHF
TRBJ1-4 - - TRBV6-6 17 TGTGCCAGCAGTCCTCCCCGAAGGGCCCCCATGGTAGAAAAACTGTTTTTT CASSPPRRAPMVEKLFF
TRBJ1-1 - - TRBV6-1 13 TGTGCCGGCCAACGTACAGGGAACACTGAAGCTTTCTTT CAGQRTGNTEAFF
TRBJ2-5 - - TRBV29-1 13 TGCAGCGCATTAGGCGCGCTTCGAGAGACCCAGTACTTC CSALGALRETQYF
TRBJ2-7 - - TRBV4-1 13 TGCGCCAGCAGCCCTGACAGGAATTACGAGCAGTACTTC CASSPDRNYEQYF
TRBJ2-3 TRBD2 once TRBV19 14 TGTGCCAGTAGTCTCCCGACTAGCGGGGGGCCAGAGTATTTT CASSLPTSGGPEYF
TRBJ1-2 - once TRBV18 15 TGTGCCAGCTCACTCCGGGACACATATAACTATGGCTACACCTTC CASSLRDTYNYGYTF
TRBJ2-2 TRBD1 once TRBV3-1/TRBV3-2 17 TGTGCCAGCAGCCGGACGACAGGGGGGAGAATAGCCGGGGAGCTGTTTTTT CASSRTTGGRIAGELFF
TRBJ1-5 - few TRBV7-9 14 TGTGCCAGCAGCTCCAAAGATAGCAATCAGCCCCAGCATTTT CASSSKDSNQPQHF
TRBJ1-5 TRBD1 - TRBV25-1 15 TGTGCCAGCAGTGGGGGACAGGGGTACAATCAGCCCCAGCATTTT CASSGGQGYNQPQHF
TRBJ2-5 - - TRBV6-5 13 TGTGCCAGCAGTACGTCAGCGCAAGAGACCCAGTACTTC CASSTSAQETQYF
TRBJ2-5 - - TRBV24-1 13 TGTGCCACCAGCACGGCGGGTAGGGAGACCCAGTACTTC CATSTAGRETQYF
TRBJ2-7 TRBD2 - TRBV7-2 17 TGTGCCAGCAGCCTAGAAGCTTTGAGCGGGGATCCCTACGAGCAGTACTTC CASSLEALSGDPYEQYF
TRBJ1-1 - - TRBV7-9 12 TGTGCCAGCAGCTTAGTTCTGACTGAAGCTTTCTTT CASSLVLTEAFF
TRBJ1-5 - once TRBV6-2/TRBV6-3 16 TGTGCCAGCAGTTACACCGGGACAAGCCCCCTTCAGCCCCAGCATTTT CASSYTGTSPLQPQHF
TRBJ2-5 - - TRBV5-5 13 TGTGCCAGCAGCTCCGCCGGGGGAGAGACCCAGTACTTC CASSSAGGETQYF
TRBJ2-2 TRBD1 - TRBV10-3 17 TGTGCCATCAGTGAGATGGGACAGGGTGGGCACACCGGGGAGCTGTTTTTT CAISEMGQGGHTGELFF
TRBJ1-2 TRBD1 once TRBV6-1 14 TGTGCCAGCAGTGAAAGGGGGCAGGGCTATGGCTACACCTTC CASSERGQGYGYTF
TRBJ2-1 TRBD2 once TRBV27 15 TGTGCCAGCAGCCTAAGGGCGGGGGGGCTAAATGAGCAGTTCTTC CASSLRAGGLNEQFF
TRBJ1-4 - - TRBV19 14 TGTGCCAGTGGAATCCGGGGCGTCAGTGAAAAACTGTTTTTT CASGIRGVSEKLFF
TRBJ2-7 TRBD1 - TRBV27 15 TGTGCCAGCAGTCAGAACAGGGGGCCGGGTCACGAGCAGTACTTC CASSQNRGPGHEQYF